Listed here is a single T cell receptor (beta chain). Per the germline V gene, CDR1 is SGHTA and CDR2 is FQGNSA. The CDR3 spans 16 residues. The V gene lost 0 bases and the J gene lost 5 bases, with 17 bases spanning the gap. The study amplified TCR beta CDR3 regions using RNA transcripts. First-round RT-PCR with HTBI primers preceded a second-round multiplex PCR. Each CDR3 protein gets one entry after TCRdb re-called the multiplex PCR reads with MiXCR. The data hold some 380,000 distinct CDR3 sequences, with 15% observed a single time. In this cohort's terms, stable hyperthyroidism meant no ophthalmopathy by 18 months of follow-up. Included hyperthyroidism patients were aged 18 to 65 and newly diagnosed (under 2 months' duration). The authors isolated PBMCs from about 10 ml of fresh peripheral blood. This sample is part of a study of Graves' ophthalmopathy and Graves' hyperthyroidism.

The chain employs TRBV7-2 and TRBJ2-7; D might be TRBD1 (5 bases). Input material: peripheral blood. The clonotype was recovered from a woman between 18 and 29 years old with stable Graves' hyperthyroidism. The CDR3 DNA is TGTGCCAGCAGCTTAGCGCACACAGGCTGGGGTAACGAGCAGTACTTC. Its translation is CASSLAHTGWGNEQYF.